Listed below are T cell receptor beta chains from one sample, sequenced in a study of blood T cell repertoires in COVID-19. The method was immunoSEQ multiplex PCR; TCRdb's version includes in-frame clones alone and lacks a portion of them. The data hold around 330,000 clones, with roughly 90% observed a single time. Sequencing was performed on PBMCs or T cells enriched from blood (not recorded which). The receptors were gathered from a man aged 55 to 69 who had recovered from COVID-19. Each CDR3 is given with its conserved first and last residue. D genes are given only for firm matches. Clone size, where shown, is once, few, many, or a class for clones that have expanded.

clone_size	j_call	d_call	v_call	cdr3_aa	cdr3_nt
NA	TRBJ2-5	NA	TRBV6-5	CASSYSSGLPQETQYF	TGTGCCAGCAGTTACTCATCAGGGTTGCCACAAGAGACCCAGTACTTC
NA	TRBJ1-3	TRBD1	TRBV2	CASRGGGGQGHSSSGNTIYF	TGTGCCAGCAGGGGAGGGGGGGGACAGGGGCATTCAAGCTCTGGAAACACCATATATTTT
NA	TRBJ1-2	TRBD1	TRBV14	CASSRTGTGFLSRGYTF	TGTGCCAGCAGCCGGACCGGGACAGGGTTTTTATCGAGAGGCTACACCTTC
NA	TRBJ2-5	TRBD1	TRBV4-1	CASSLGQGRTQYF	TGCGCCAGCAGCCTTGGACAGGGAAGGACCCAGTACTTC
NA	TRBJ2-1	NA	TRBV11-3	CASSNRDTMYNEQFF	TGTGCCAGCAGCAACCGGGACACCATGTACAATGAGCAGTTCTTC
NA	TRBJ1-4	TRBD1	TRBV4-1	CASSQVASGGRNEKLFF	TGCGCCAGCAGCCAAGTGGCTTCAGGGGGACGGAATGAAAAACTGTTTTTT
NA	TRBJ1-2	NA	TRBV12-5	CASGQGRGMRDYGYTF	TGTGCTAGTGGGCAAGGACGGGGGATGAGGGATTATGGCTACACCTTC
NA	TRBJ1-1	TRBD1	TRBV6-5	CASSPRDRGNTEAFF	TGTGCCAGCAGCCCGAGGGACAGGGGGAACACTGAAGCTTTCTTT
NA	TRBJ1-1	NA	TRBV3-1/TRBV3-2	CASSQSDFEAFF	TGTGCCAGCAGCCAATCAGACTTTGAAGCTTTCTTT
NA	TRBJ1-5	TRBD1	TRBV2	CASSGTGTGSNQPQHF	TGTGCCAGCAGTGGGACCGGGACAGGATCAAATCAGCCCCAGCATTTT
NA	TRBJ2-1	TRBD2	TRBV5-6	CASSSAGTSGNEQFF	TGTGCCAGCAGCTCGGCCGGGACTAGTGGAAATGAGCAGTTCTTC
NA	TRBJ1-6	NA	TRBV5-1	CASSSTPGRENSPLHF	TGCGCCAGCAGCTCGACACCCGGGAGAGAGAATTCACCCCTCCACTTT
NA	TRBJ2-1	NA	TRBV9	CASSVGAPNEQFF	TGTGCCAGCAGCGTAGGGGCCCCCAATGAGCAGTTCTTC
NA	TRBJ2-1	NA	TRBV6-2/TRBV6-3	CASSYLLRGAGMNEQFF	TGTGCCAGCAGTTACTTACTACGAGGGGCGGGGATGAATGAGCAGTTCTTC
once	TRBJ2-1	TRBD1	TRBV7-9	CASIRTGNNEQFF	TGTGCCAGCATAAGGACAGGGAACAATGAGCAGTTCTTC
NA	TRBJ1-4	NA	TRBV15	CATSRDRGSEKLFF	TGTGCCACCAGCAGAGACAGGGGAAGCGAAAAACTGTTTTTT
NA	TRBJ1-5	TRBD1	TRBV2	CASRMTGGTQPQHF	TGTGCCAGCAGGATGACAGGGGGCACTCAGCCCCAGCATTTT
NA	TRBJ2-1	TRBD2	TRBV30	CAWSLLAAEQFF	TGTGCCTGGAGTTTACTAGCGGCCGAGCAGTTCTTC
NA	TRBJ2-1	NA	TRBV15	CATSQESGPSYNEQFF	TGTGCCACCAGCCAGGAGAGCGGGCCCTCCTACAATGAGCAGTTCTTC
NA	TRBJ1-1	NA	TRBV19	CASSIPGGVSTEAFF	TGTGCCAGTAGTATACCGGGGGGGGTGAGCACTGAAGCTTTCTTT
NA	TRBJ1-2	NA	TRBV2	CASSEVASNYGYTF	TGTGCCAGCAGTGAAGTGGCTTCTAACTATGGCTACACCTTC
NA	TRBJ2-2	NA	TRBV12-3/TRBV12-4	CASSLAPGELFF	TGTGCCAGCAGTTTAGCCCCGGGGGAGCTGTTTTTT
once	TRBJ1-6	TRBD1	TRBV9	CASSGGQVNSPLHF	TGTGCCAGCAGCGGGGGACAGGTGAATTCACCCCTCCACTTT
NA	TRBJ1-2	NA	TRBV19	CASSIPSFGQNYGYTF	TGTGCCAGTAGTATACCATCCTTTGGACAGAACTATGGCTACACCTTC
NA	TRBJ2-2	TRBD2	TRBV6-6	CASITGGGELFF	TGTGCCAGCATCACGGGGGGTGGGGAGCTGTTTTTT
NA	TRBJ1-4	NA	TRBV10-1	CASQACNEKLFF	TGCGCCAGCCAGGCCTGTAATGAAAAACTGTTTTTT
NA	TRBJ1-2	TRBD1	TRBV5-6	CASNWGTEVYGYTF	TGTGCCAGCAACTGGGGGACAGAAGTCTATGGCTACACCTTC
NA	TRBJ2-2	NA	TRBV2	CASSAVKTNTGELFF	TGTGCCAGCAGTGCGGTAAAGACGAACACCGGGGAGCTGTTTTTT